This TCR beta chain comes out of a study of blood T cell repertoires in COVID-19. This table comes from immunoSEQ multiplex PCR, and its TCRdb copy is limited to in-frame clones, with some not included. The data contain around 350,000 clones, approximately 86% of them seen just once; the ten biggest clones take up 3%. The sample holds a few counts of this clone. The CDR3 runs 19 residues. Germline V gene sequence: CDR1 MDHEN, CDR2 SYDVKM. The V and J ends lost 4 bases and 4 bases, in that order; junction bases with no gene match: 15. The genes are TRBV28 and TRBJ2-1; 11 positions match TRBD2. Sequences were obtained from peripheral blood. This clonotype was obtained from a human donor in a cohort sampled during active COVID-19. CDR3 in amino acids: CASSSIRLAGSTSYNEQFF. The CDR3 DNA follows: TGTGCCAGCAGTTCGATAAGACTAGCGGGATCGACCTCATACAATGAGCAGTTCTTC. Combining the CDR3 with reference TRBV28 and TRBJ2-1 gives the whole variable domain DVKVTQSSRYLVKRTGEKVFLECVQDMDHENMFWYRQDPGLGLRLIYFSYDVKMKEKGDIPEGYSVSREKKERFSLILESASTNQTSMYLCASSSIRLAGSTSYNEQFFGPGTRLTVL.